The sequence of this T cell receptor (beta chain) was determined in a study of T cells in Graves' hyperthyroidism and ophthalmopathy. The CDR3 is made up of 15 amino acids. CDR1 is DFQATT and CDR2 is SNEGSKA in the germline V gene (reference sequence). Trimming took 0 bases from V and 8 from J; bases not matched to a gene: 11. Notes on the study in general: Most thyroid clonotypes with frequency above 0.001 were detected in blood.

This clonotype was observed a single time. Its target is not known. This may come from a read error, since a much larger clone is one base off. TCR beta CDR3 sequences were amplified from RNA transcripts. The HTBI primer set drove a first-round RT-PCR of the TCR CDR3. TCRdb reprocessed the multiplex PCR reads with MiXCR, giving one entry per CDR3 protein. The sample lists 80,000 to 100,000 distinct CDR3 sequences; roughly 40% were seen once. Sequenced input: peripheral blood or thyroid tissue (not recorded which). This chain links TRBV20-1 with TRBJ2-3, with 7 bases aligning to TRBD2. The clonotype comes from a woman aged 25 to 45 with Graves' hyperthyroidism. CDR3 region: CSARDRAGVVCTQYF. The DNA for the CDR3 is TGCAGTGCTAGAGATCGGGCGGGAGTGGTGTGTACGCAGTATTTT.